This entry lists 19 T cell receptor beta chains sequenced from one sample in a study of metastatic and nonmetastatic thyroid tumors (dated by TCRdb to about 2020). No patient had received any treatment before thyroid surgery. Library prep was done by PCR. Data came from an Illumina HiSeq 4000. The public reads were run again by TCRdb, first through fastp at Q25 and then through MiXCR, and only productive beta chains were kept. The sample contains about 70,000 clones, roughly 18% of them found a single time. The top ten hold more than 10% of the sample. Material for sequencing was blood. Source of these receptors: a female donor with papillary thyroid cancer or a benign thyroid nodule (not recorded which). Some clones in this sample may be carry-over from other donors' samples.

This chain links TRBV30 with TRBJ2-3; D call uncertain. This CDR3 is 13 amino acids long. V lost 2 bases, J lost 2 bases, and 8 bases lay in between. Germline CDR1 GTSNPN, CDR2 SVGIG (reference sequence). CDR3 residues: CAWSPRNTDTQYF. Here the CDR3 DNA reads TGTGCCTGGAGTCCCCGAAACACAGATACGCAGTATTTT.

There are a few counts of this clone. One base away lies a much larger clone, so this may be a sequencing read error. The chain couples TRBV24-1 to TRBJ2-3; the D is unclear. V was cut by 5 bases and J by 1 base, with 15 bases left in between. The CDR3 has 16 residues. Germline-derived CDR1 and CDR2 are KGHDR and SFDVKD. The CDR3 protein is CATSVPYTLGTDTQYF. CDR3 nucleotide sequence: TGTGCCACCAGTGTCCCGTACACCCTCGGCACAGATACGCAGTATTTT.

This clone was detected ten times or more. The chain couples TRBV6-4 to TRBJ2-2, with D perhaps TRBD1 or TRBD2 (6 bases each). Germline V CDR1 and CDR2: MRHNA, SNTAGT. The CDR3 runs 16 residues. The ends were cut back, 0 bases at V and 1 base at J, with 9 bases in the middle. The CDR3 loop reads CASSDSGGRNTGELFF. In DNA, the CDR3 is TGTGCCAGCAGTGACTCGGGGGGCAGGAACACCGGGGAGCTGTTTTTT.

This clone was recorded many times. The V gene is TRBV7-2, the J gene TRBJ2-2; D perhaps matches TRBD2 (5 bases). Trimming removed 0 bases at V and 6 bases at J, with 20 bases between. This CDR3 has 18 amino acids. In germline, CDR1 is SGHTA, CDR2 FQGNSA. CDR3 region: CASSLARGGIGLPGELFF. The CDR3 DNA follows: TGTGCCAGCAGCTTAGCTCGTGGTGGCATCGGACTCCCCGGGGAGCTGTTTTTT.

This clone was seen at least ten times. The rearrangement uses TRBV6-1 and TRBJ2-3, with 7 bases identical to TRBD1. CDR1 is MNHNS and CDR2 is SASEGT in the germline V gene. This CDR3 spans 16 amino acids. With V trimmed by 5 bases and J by 10 bases, 18 bases remained unmatched. This chain's CDR3 is CASSKNTGDPFSAQYF. As DNA, the CDR3 is TGTGCCAGCAGTAAAAACACAGGGGACCCTTTTAGTGCGCAGTATTTT.

The rearrangement uses TRBV5-4 and TRBJ2-7, with TRBD1 matching over 11 bases. The V gene end was trimmed by 4 bases and the J gene end by 6 bases; junction bases not matched to a gene: 6. The CDR3 totals 14 residues. Germline-derived CDR1 and CDR2 are SGHNT and YYREEE (reference sequence). Here the CDR3 DNA reads TGTGCCAGCAGCCGCATCGGGACAGGGGGCGAGCAGTACTTC. It specifies CASSRIGTGGEQYF.

This clone was detected ten times or more. The chain links TRBV27 to TRBJ2-1, with 7 bases fitting TRBD2. Germline loops: CDR1 MNHEY, CDR2 SMNVEV (reference sequence). The CDR3 sequence is 14 residues long. V gave up 2 bases and J gave up 2 bases; unmatched junction bases: 0. CDR3: CASSLAGAYNEQFF. For the CDR3, the DNA is TGTGCCAGCAGTTTAGCGGGAGCCTACAATGAGCAGTTCTTC.

Concerning this clone itself: This may be a read error, as it is one base from a much larger clone. J is TRBJ2-4 and V is TRBV28; D is possibly TRBD1 or TRBD2 (5 bases each). CDR1 MDHEN and CDR2 SYDVKM come from the germline V gene. The CDR3 totals 15 residues. The V end lost 6 bases, the J end lost 7 bases, and 19 bases lay between the germline ends. CDR3 sequence (DNA): TGTGCCAGCAGATCTCTTGATGGGGGAGCGAACATTCAGTACTTC. Its translation is CASRSLDGGANIQYF. Full variable domain (missing parts from reference TRBV28 and TRBJ2-4): DVKVTQSSRYLVKRTGEKVFLECVQDMDHENMFWYRQDPGLGLRLIYFSYDVKMKEKGDIPEGYSVSREKKERFSLILESASTNQTSMYLCASRSLDGGANIQYFGAGTRLSVL.

This clone has ten or more counts. The gene calls are TRBV18 and TRBJ1-2; no definite D call. Germline CDR1 reads KGHSH; CDR2 reads LQKENI. The CDR3 consists of 11 residues. V lost 6 bases and J 1 base, leaving 3 bases between the germline ends. The CDR3 nucleotides are TGTGCCAGCTCGAGTAACTATGGCTACACCTTC. This encodes CASSSNYGYTF.

The chain is built from TRBV6-1 and TRBJ1-2; D gene unclear. The CDR3 is 15 residues long. V shed 6 bases and J shed 8 bases, with 22 bases lying between them. In germline, CDR1 is MNHNS, CDR2 SASEGT. The CDR3 region is CASSRSLAGSQGYTF. The CDR3 region has the DNA TGTGCCAGCAGCCGAAGCTTGGCGGGCTCACAAGGCTACACCTTC.

This clone was seen ten or more times. J is TRBJ1-5 and V is TRBV7-9; D gene unclear. This CDR3 comprises 14 residues. Germline CDR1 is SEHNR and CDR2 is FQNEAQ (reference sequence). V was cut by 5 bases and J by 6 bases, with 14 bases left in between. This CDR3 is CASSLDNSVQPQHF. As DNA, the CDR3 is TGTGCCAGCAGCCTCGACAATTCCGTTCAGCCCCAGCATTTT.

This clone has at least ten counts. The rearrangement links TRBV10-2 to TRBJ2-3; D might be TRBD2 (6 bases). Per the germline V gene, CDR1 is WSHSY and CDR2 is SAAADI. The ends were cut back, 5 bases at V and 3 bases at J, with 15 bases in the middle. This CDR3 has 15 amino acids. CDR3 nucleotide sequence: TGCGCCAGCAGTCCGGGGGACCTTACTACAGATACGCAGTATTTT. This translates into CASSPGDLTTDTQYF.

The rearrangement uses TRBV6-5 and TRBJ2-7; 10 bases map to TRBD2. In germline, CDR1 is MNHEY, CDR2 SVGAGI. The CDR3 sequence is 16 residues long. V trimming: 2 bases; J trimming: 1 base; junction bases outside the gene matches: 5. The CDR3 region is CASSYIRTSGSYEQYF. Here the CDR3 DNA reads TGTGCCAGCAGTTACATTAGGACTAGCGGTTCCTACGAGCAGTACTTC.

In this sample, this clone turned up many times. This chain joins TRBV11-1 and TRBJ2-3; D tentatively reads TRBD1 or TRBD2 (5 bases each). There are 16 residues in the CDR3. V was shortened by 5 bases and J by 6 bases, with 21 bases between the two germline ends. Per germline, CDR1 SGHAT and CDR2 FQDESV (reference sequence). The CDR3 DNA reads TGTGCCAGCAGCCTCCCGGGGCAGCAGATGGTGGATACGCAGTATTTT. Protein: CASSLPGQQMVDTQYF.

J is TRBJ2-7 and V is TRBV24-1; D gene uncertain. The V end lost 10 bases, the J end lost 0 bases, and 15 bases lay between the germline ends. The CDR3 extends over 14 amino acids. The germline gives CDR1 KGHDR, CDR2 SFDVKD. The CDR3 DNA follows: TGTGCCACTGGTGGAGAAGAAATCTCCTACGAGCAGTACTTC. This codes for CATGGEEISYEQYF.

The sample holds many counts of this clone. J is TRBJ2-1 and V is TRBV15; a possible D gene is TRBD2 (5 bases). This CDR3 has 15 amino acids. CDR1 and CDR2 from the germline V gene are LNHNV and YYDKDF (reference sequence). V was clipped by 3 bases and J by 0 bases, with 9 bases between them. The CDR3 loop is CATSSTGGSYNEQFF. The CDR3 DNA is TGTGCCACCAGCAGCACTGGAGGCTCCTACAATGAGCAGTTCTTC.

Only a few counts were recorded for this clone. A read error is possible here, since a much larger clone lies one base away. The gene calls are TRBV25-1 and TRBJ2-1, with 13 bases identical to TRBD2. After removal of 6 bases from V and 5 bases from J, the junction contained 7 bases not matched to a gene. The CDR3 loop spans 16 amino acids. Germline V lookup: CDR1 MGHDK, CDR2 SYGVNS. This CDR3 reads CASRTRTSGSHNEQFF. The CDR3 DNA reads as TGTGCCAGCAGGACCAGGACTAGCGGGAGCCACAATGAGCAGTTCTTC.

The rearrangement links TRBV7-8 to TRBJ2-7, with 9 nucleotides matching TRBD1. J was trimmed by 5 bases and V by 5 bases; bases with no gene match: 10. CDR3 length equals 15 residues. Looked up from germline, CDR1 is SGHVS and CDR2 is FQNEAQ. CDR3 bases: TGTGCCAGCAGCCCCCGAGGGACAGGGCTTCACGAGCAGTACTTC. Protein sequence: CASSPRGTGLHEQYF.

There are many counts of this clone. The chain links TRBV7-9 to TRBJ2-7; tentatively, D is TRBD2 (6 bases). CDR3 length: 14 amino acids. CDR1 and CDR2 from the germline V gene are SEHNR and FQNEAQ (reference sequence). Trimming cost V 7 bases and J 0 bases, with 13 bases left between them. CDR3 DNA: TGTGCCAGCATTGGGGCGCGGGACTCCTACGAGCAGTACTTC. It is translated as CASIGARDSYEQYF.